The following is a TCR beta chain sequence with its context. The data were obtained in a study of blood T cells in healthy people across ages. Study context: About one barcoded TCR beta cDNA was captured per two T cells.

Isolation yielded PBMCs, at least 7 million per sample, in every case. Germline V gene data show CDR1 as MNHEY and CDR2 as SMNVEV (reference sequence). This CDR3 comprises 14 residues. The J segment lost 6 bases and the V segment lost 3 bases, leaving 4 bases of the junction unmatched. The use of a sample-barcoded 5' primer and a J-beta primer mix characterized a second PCR of about 7 to 12 cycles. TCRdb re-analysed the 5' RACE reads in MiXCR, keeping a single row per CDR3 protein. The sample lists hundreds of thousands of distinct CDR3 sequences, about 25% occurring once. This sample also appeared in a second study, on T cells of mothers and their children. Per that study: Related mother-child pairs shared slightly more overlap than unrelated pairs, but the difference was non-significant.

The specimen sequenced was blood. The clonotype comes from a boy younger than 18 in good health. The chain joins TRBV27 to TRBJ1-5, with 8 bases identical to TRBD1. Here the CDR3 DNA reads TGTGCCAGCAGTTTTTCAGGGGGCGGTCAGCCCCAGCATTTT. Protein sequence: CASSFSGGGQPQHF.